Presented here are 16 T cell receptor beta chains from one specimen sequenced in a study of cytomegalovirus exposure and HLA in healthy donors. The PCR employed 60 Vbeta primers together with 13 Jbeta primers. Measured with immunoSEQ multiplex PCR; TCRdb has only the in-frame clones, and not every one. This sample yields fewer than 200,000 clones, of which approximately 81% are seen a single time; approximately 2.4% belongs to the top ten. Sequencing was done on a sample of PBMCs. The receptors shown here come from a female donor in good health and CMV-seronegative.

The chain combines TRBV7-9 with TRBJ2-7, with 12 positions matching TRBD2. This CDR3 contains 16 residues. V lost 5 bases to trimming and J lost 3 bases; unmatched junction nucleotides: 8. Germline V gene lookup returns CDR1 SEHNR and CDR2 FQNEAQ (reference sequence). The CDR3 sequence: CASSRLLAGGFYEQYF. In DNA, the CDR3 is TGTGCCAGCAGCCGTCTCCTAGCGGGAGGGTTCTACGAGCAGTACTTC.

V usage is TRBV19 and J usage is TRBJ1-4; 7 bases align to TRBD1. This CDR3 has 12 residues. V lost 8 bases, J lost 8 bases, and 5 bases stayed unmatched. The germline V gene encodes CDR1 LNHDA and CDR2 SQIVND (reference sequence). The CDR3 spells CASGAGGEKLFF. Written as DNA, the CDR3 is TGTGCCAGTGGGGCAGGGGGGGAAAAACTGTTTTTT.

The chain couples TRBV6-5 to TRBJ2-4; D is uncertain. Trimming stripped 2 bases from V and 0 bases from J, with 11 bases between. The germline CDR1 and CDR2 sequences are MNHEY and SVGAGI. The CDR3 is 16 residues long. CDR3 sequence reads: CASSYARSAAKNIQYF. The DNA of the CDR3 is TGTGCCAGCAGTTACGCTAGGAGTGCAGCCAAAAACATTCAGTACTTC.

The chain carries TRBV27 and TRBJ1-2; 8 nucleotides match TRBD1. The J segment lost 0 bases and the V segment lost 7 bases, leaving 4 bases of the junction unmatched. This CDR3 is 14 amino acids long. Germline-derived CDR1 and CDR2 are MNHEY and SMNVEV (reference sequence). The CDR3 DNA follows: TGTGCCAGCACCGGGACAGGAGCTAACTATGGCTACACCTTC. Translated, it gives CASTGTGANYGYTF.

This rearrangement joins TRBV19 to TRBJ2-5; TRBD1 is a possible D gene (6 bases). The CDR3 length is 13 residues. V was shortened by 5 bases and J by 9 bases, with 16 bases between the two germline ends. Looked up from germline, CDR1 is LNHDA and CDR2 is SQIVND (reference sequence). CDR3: CASSLTGPAAQYF. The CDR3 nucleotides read TGTGCCAGTAGTCTGACAGGCCCCGCGGCCCAGTACTTC.

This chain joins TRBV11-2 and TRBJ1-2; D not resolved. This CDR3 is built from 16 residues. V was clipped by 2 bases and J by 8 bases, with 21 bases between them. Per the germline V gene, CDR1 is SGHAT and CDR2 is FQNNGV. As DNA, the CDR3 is TGTGCCAGCAGCTTACATCACAGCCCTAATTCGGTCGGCTACACCTTC. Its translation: CASSLHHSPNSVGYTF. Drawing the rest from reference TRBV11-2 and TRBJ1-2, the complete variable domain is EAGVAQSPRYKIIEKRQSVAFWCNPISGHATLYWYQQILGQGPKLLIQFQNNGVVDDSQLPKDRFSAERLKGVDSTLKIQPAKLEDSAVYLCASSLHHSPNSVGYTFGSGTRLTVV.

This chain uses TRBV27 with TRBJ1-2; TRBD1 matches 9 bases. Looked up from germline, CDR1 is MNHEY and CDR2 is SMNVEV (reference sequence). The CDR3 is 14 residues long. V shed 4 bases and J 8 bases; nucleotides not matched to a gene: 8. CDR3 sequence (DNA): TGTGCCAGCAGTTCGTCCCGGGACAGGGCGGGCTACACCTTC. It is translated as CASSSSRDRAGYTF.

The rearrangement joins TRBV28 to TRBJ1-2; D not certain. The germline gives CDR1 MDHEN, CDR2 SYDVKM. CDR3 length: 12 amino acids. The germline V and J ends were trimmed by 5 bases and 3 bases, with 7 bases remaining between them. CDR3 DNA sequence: TGTGCCAGCAGTCCACTGTACTATGGCTACACCTTC. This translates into CASSPLYYGYTF.

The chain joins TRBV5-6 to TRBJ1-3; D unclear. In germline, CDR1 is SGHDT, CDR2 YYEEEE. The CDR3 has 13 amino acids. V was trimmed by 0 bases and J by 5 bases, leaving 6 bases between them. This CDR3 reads CASSLEERNTIYF. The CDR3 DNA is TGTGCCAGCAGCTTGGAAGAGCGAAACACCATATATTTT.

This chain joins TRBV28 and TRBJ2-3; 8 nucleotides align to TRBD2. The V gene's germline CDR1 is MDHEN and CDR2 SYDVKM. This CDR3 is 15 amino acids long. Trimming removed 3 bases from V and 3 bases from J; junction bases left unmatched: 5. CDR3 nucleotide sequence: TGTGCCAGCAGTTTCGGGGGGGGGAATACAGATACGCAGTATTTT. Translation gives CASSFGGGNTDTQYF. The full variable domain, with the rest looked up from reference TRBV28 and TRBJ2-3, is DVKVTQSSRYLVKRTGEKVFLECVQDMDHENMFWYRQDPGLGLRLIYFSYDVKMKEKGDIPEGYSVSREKKERFSLILESASTNQTSMYLCASSFGGGNTDTQYFGPGTRLTVL.

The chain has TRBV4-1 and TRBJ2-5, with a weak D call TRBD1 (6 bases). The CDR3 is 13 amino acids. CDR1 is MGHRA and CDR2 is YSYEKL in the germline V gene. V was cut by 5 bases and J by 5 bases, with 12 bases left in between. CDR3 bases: TGCGCCAGCAGCTCCACAGGGTGGGAGACCCAGTACTTC. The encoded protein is CASSSTGWETQYF.

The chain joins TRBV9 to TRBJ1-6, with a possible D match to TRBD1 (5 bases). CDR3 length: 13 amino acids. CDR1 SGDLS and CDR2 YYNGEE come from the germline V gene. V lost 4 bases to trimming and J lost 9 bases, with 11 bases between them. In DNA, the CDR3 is TGTGCCAGCAGCCCCCAGGGTGGTTCACCCCTCCACTTT. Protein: CASSPQGGSPLHF. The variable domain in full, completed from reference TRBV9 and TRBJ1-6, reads DSGVTQTPKHLITATGQRVTLRCSPRSGDLSVYWYQQSLDQGLQFLIQYYNGEERAKGNILERFSAQQFPDLHSELNLSSLELGDSALYFCASSPQGGSPLHFGNGTRLTVT.

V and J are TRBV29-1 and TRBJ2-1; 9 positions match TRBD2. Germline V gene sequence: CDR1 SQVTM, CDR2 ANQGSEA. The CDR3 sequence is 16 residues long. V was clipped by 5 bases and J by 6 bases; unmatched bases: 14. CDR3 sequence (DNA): TGCAGCGTTCGATTGGGGTGGGTAGCGGGGGCCAATGAGCAGTTCTTC. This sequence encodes CSVRLGWVAGANEQFF.

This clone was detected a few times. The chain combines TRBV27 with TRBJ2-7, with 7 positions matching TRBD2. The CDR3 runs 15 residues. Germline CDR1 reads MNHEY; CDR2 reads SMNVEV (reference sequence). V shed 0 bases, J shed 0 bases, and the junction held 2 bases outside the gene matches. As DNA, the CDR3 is TGTGCCAGCAGTTTATCGGGAGGGGCCTCCTACGAGCAGTACTTC. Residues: CASSLSGGASYEQYF.

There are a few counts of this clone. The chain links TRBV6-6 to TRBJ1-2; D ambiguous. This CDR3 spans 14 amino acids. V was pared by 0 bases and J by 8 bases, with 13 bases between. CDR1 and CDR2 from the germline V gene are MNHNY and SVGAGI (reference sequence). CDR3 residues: CASSYSVSGGGYTF. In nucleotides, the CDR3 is TGTGCCAGCAGTTACTCAGTGTCCGGAGGAGGCTACACCTTC.

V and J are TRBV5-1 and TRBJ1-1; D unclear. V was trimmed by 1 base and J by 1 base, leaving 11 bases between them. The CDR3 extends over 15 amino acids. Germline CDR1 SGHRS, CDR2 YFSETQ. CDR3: CASSLSFTPNTEAFF. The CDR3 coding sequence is TGCGCCAGCAGCTTGTCTTTTACACCGAACACTGAAGCTTTCTTT.